In this sample, the clone carrying this T cell receptor (beta chain) turned up a few times. Documented time point: persistent/refractory GD, antithyroid drugs over 5 years with positive TRAb. The TCR library was made from RNA that had been extracted from PBMCs in TRIzol. TCR beta libraries were built with iRepertoire HTBI primers and Arm-PCR of CDR3 regions. TCRdb fed the multiplex PCR reads into MiXCR, producing one record per CDR3 protein. In the table there are roughly 430,000 distinct CDR3 sequences, roughly 23% of which are singletons. Germline loops: CDR1 SQVTM, CDR2 ANQGSEA. The CDR3 consists of 13 residues. V lost 6 bases and J lost 4; bases outside the gene matches: 5. The sample comes from a study of regulatory T cells in long-lasting Graves disease. On the study more broadly: Disease was considered persistent Graves' disease after over 5 years of antithyroid drugs (with positive TSH receptor antibodies).

Sequences were derived from peripheral blood mononuclear cells (PBMCs), sampled when the disease was refractory, from a patient treated with antithyroid drugs. This clonotype was obtained from a female donor with Graves disease. The V gene is TRBV29-1, the J gene TRBJ2-5; 10 positions agree with TRBD2. As DNA, the CDR3 is TGCAGCGTAAGCGGGAGGGCCAGAGAGACCCAGTACTTC. Translating gives CSVSGRARETQYF.